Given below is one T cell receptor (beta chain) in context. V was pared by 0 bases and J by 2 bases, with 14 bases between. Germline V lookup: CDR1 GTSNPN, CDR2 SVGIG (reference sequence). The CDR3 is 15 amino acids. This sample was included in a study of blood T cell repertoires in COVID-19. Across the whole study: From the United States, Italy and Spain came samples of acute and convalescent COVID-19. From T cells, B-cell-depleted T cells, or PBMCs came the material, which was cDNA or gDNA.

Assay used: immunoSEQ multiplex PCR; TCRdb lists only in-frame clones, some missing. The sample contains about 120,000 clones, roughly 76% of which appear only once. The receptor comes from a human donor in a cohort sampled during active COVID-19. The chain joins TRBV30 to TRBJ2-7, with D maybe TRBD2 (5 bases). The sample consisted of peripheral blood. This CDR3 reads CAWSVPREVPYEQYF. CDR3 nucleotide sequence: TGTGCCTGGAGTGTACCCCGGGAAGTCCCCTACGAGCAGTACTTC.